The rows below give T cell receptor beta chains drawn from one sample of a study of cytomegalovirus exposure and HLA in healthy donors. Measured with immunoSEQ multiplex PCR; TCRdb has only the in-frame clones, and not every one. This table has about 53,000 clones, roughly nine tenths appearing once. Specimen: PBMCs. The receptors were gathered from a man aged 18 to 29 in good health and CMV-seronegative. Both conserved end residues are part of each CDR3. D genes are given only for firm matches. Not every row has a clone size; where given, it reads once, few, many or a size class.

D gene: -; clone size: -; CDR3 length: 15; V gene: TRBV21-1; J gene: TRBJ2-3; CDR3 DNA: TGTGCCAGCAGCAAAAATTGTGGGCCACGGAATACGCAGTATTTT; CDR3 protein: CASSKNCGPRNTQYF
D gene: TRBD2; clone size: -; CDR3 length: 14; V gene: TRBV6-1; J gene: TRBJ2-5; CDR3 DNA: TGTGCCACCCTTGGGGGACTAGCGCAAGAGACCCAGTACTTC; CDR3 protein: CATLGGLAQETQYF
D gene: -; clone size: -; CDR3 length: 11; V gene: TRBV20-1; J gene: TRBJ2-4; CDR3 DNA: TGCAGTGCTAGAGCGGGAGCTTTTCAGTACTTC; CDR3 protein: CSARAGAFQYF
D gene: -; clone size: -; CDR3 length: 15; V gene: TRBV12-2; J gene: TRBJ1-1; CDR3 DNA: TGTGCAAGTCGCTTTTGGACAGGCCAGAACACTGAAGCTTTCTTT; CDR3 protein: CASRFWTGQNTEAFF
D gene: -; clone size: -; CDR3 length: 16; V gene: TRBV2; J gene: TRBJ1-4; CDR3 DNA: TGTGCCAGCAGTCTTAATGGGGGGTTGGCTAATGAAAAACTGTTTTTT; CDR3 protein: CASSLNGGLANEKLFF
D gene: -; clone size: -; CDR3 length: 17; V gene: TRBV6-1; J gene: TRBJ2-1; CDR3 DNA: TGTGCCAGCAGTGAAGAGGAATACAGGGTGAGTTACAATGAGCAGTTCTTC; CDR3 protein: CASSEEEYRVSYNEQFF
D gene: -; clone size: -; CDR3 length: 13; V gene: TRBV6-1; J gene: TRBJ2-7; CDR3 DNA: TGTGCCAGCAGTAACAGGGAATTCTACGAGCAGTACTTC; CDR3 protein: CASSNREFYEQYF
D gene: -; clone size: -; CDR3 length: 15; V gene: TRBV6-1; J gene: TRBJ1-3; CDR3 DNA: TGTGCCAGCAGTCCTTACAGGACAAGGGGAAACACCATATATTTT; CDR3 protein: CASSPYRTRGNTIYF
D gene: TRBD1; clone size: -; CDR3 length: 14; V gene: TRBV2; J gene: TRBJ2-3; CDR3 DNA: TGTGCCAGCAAGAACAGGGGGTTTGTAGATACGCAGTATTTT; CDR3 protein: CASKNRGFVDTQYF
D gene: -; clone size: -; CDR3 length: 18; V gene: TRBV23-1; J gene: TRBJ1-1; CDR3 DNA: TGCGCCAGCAGTCAATCAAGGCAGGGCCTACGGTGGTCCACTGAAGCTTTCTTT; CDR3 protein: CASSQSRQGLRWSTEAFF
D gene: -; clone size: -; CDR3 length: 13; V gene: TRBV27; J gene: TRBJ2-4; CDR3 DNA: TGTGCCAGCAGTCTGGAACTAGGAAACATTCAGTACTTC; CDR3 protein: CASSLELGNIQYF
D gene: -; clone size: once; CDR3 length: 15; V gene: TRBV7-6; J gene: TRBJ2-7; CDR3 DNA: TGTGCCAGCAGCTACGCCGCGGGGGCGTCCTACGAGCAGTACTTC; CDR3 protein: CASSYAAGASYEQYF
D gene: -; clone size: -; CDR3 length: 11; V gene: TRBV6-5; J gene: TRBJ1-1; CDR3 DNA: TGTGTTACAGGCCGGGACACTGAAGCTTTCTTT; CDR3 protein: CVTGRDTEAFF
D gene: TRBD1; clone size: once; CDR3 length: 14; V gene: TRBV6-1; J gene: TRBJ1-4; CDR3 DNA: TGTGCCAGCAGTGAATCAGGGGGCTTTGAAAAACTGTTTTTT; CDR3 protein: CASSESGGFEKLFF
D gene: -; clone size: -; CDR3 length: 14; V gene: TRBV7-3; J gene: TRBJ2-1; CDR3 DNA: TGTGCCAGCAGCAAAGACAGCTCCTACAATGAGCAGTTCTTC; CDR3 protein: CASSKDSSYNEQFF
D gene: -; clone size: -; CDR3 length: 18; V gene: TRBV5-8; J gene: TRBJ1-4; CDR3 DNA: TGTGCCAGCAGCCTGGTTGTACTCAGGCAAGGATTTGATGAAAAACTGTTTTTT; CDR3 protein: CASSLVVLRQGFDEKLFF
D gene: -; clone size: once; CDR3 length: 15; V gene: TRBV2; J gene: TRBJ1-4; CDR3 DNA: TGTGCCAGCGGTTCGGTTAACAGGGAGGGTGAAAAACTGTTTTTT; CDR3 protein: CASGSVNREGEKLFF
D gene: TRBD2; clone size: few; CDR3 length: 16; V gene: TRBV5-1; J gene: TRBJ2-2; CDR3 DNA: TGCGCCAGCAGCTTGAAGGCGGGAGGGCCCACCGGGGAGCTGTTTTTT; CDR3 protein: CASSLKAGGPTGELFF
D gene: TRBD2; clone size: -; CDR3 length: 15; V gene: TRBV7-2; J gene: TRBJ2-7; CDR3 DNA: TGTGCCAGCAGCTTAGCAGCGGGAGGGACATACGAGCAGTACTTC; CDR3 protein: CASSLAAGGTYEQYF
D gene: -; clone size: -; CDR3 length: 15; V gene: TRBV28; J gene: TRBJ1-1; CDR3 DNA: TGTGCCAGCAGTTTTTCCCTGGAGGGCCACACTGAAGCTTTCTTT; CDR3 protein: CASSFSLEGHTEAFF
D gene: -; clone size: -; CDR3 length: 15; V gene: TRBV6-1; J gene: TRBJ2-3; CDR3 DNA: TGTGCCAGCAGTAACCGGGACTGGAACACAGATACGCAGTATTTT; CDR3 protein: CASSNRDWNTDTQYF
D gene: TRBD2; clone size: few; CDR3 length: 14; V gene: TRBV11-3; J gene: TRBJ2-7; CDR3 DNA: TGTGCCAGCAGCGGTTTGGCGGGAGTTGAAGAGCAGTACTTC; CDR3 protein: CASSGLAGVEEQYF
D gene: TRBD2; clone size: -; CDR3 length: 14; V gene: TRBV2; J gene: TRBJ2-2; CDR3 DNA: TGTGCCAGCAAGGGCGGGAGGGCCACCGGGGAGCTGTTTTTT; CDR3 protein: CASKGGRATGELFF